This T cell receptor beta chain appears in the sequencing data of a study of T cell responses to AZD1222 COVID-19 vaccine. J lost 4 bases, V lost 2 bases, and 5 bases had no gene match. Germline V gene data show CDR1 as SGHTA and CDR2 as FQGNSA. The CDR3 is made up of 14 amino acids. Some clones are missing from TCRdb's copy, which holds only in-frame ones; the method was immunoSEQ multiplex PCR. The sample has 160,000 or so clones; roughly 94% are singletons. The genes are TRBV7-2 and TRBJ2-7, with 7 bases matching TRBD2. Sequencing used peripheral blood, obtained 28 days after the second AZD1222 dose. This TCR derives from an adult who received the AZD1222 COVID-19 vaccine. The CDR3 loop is CASSLIPSGYEQYF. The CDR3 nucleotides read TGTGCCAGCAGCTTAATCCCTAGCGGATACGAGCAGTACTTC.